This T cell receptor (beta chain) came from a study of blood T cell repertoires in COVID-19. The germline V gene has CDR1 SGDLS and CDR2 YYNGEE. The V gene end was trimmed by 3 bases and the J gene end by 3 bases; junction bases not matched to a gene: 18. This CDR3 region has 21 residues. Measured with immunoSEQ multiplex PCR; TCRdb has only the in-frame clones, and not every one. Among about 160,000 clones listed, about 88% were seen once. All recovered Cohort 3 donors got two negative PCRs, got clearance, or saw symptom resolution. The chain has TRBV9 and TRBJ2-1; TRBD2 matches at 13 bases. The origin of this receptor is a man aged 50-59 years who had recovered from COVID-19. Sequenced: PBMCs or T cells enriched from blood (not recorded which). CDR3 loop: CASSAFFPGLAGSRLYNEQFF. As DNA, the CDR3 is TGTGCCAGCAGCGCCTTCTTTCCGGGACTAGCGGGGAGCCGGCTCTACAATGAGCAGTTCTTC.